This T cell receptor beta chain was captured in a study of immune evolution from preneoplasia to lung adenocarcinoma. Study results and caveats: Top clone share appeared to fall from AAH through AIS, MIA, adenocarcinoma.

This clone was observed a handful of times. The antigen remains undetermined. H&E slides confirmed each diagnosis, reviewed by two pathologists independently. Macro-dissection enriched premalignant or tumor cells before nucleic acid extraction. The CDR3 length is 14 residues. V lost 5 bases to trimming and J lost 10 bases; unmatched junction nucleotides: 6. CDR1 SEHNR and CDR2 FQNEAQ come from the germline V gene (reference sequence). Clones were read by immunoSEQ multiplex PCR, and TCRdb kept only the in-frame ones, dropping some. The sample yields thousands of clones, roughly three quarters seen once.

This clonotype was obtained from a person between 45 and 75 years old with lung adenocarcinoma. The sample taken for sequencing was FFPE minimally invasive lung adenocarcinoma tissue. V and J are TRBV7-9 and TRBJ1-6; 9 bases fit TRBD1. Here the CDR3 DNA reads TGTGCCAGCAGCGCGGGACAGGGTGCCTCACCCCTCCACTTT. Protein product: CASSAGQGASPLHF.